The 28 T cell receptor beta chains reported below all come from one sample, sequenced in a study of T-cell reconstitution after alpha-beta-depleted transplantation in children. The library targeted TCRbeta and was prepared with unique molecular identifiers. TCRdb itself ran the PCR reads through MiXCR, one entry per CDR3 protein. The sample records about 900,000 distinct CDR3 sequences, about 29% being singletons. The sample was PBMCs, mostly from graft donor cells, taken 360 days after TCRalphabeta/CD19-depleted stem cell transplant. The receptors stem from a boy less than two years old who had a stem cell transplant for SCID, so the T cells may come from the graft donor.

This clonotype was counted between two and nine times. The chain combines TRBV24-1 with TRBJ1-2, with 7 bases fitting TRBD1. V gave up 7 bases and J gave up 4 bases; unmatched junction bases: 5. Germline V gives CDR1 KGHDR, CDR2 SFDVKD. The CDR3 totals 13 residues. The CDR3 is CATSPGQAYGYTF. In nucleotides, the CDR3 is TGTGCCACCAGCCCAGGACAGGCCTATGGCTACACCTTC.

This clonotype has only a few counts. The gene calls are TRBV3-1 and TRBJ2-3, with 11 positions matching TRBD2. With V trimmed by 3 bases and J by 2 bases, 4 bases remained unmatched. CDR3 size: 16 residues. The V gene's germline CDR1 is LGHDT and CDR2 YNNKEL (reference sequence). As DNA, the CDR3 is TGTGCCAGCAGCCACCGACTAGCGGGGTCCACAGATACGCAGTATTTT. Translated, it gives CASSHRLAGSTDTQYF.

This CDR3 is CASSSAALGHLADTQYF. The CDR3 nucleotides read TGTGCCAGCAGTTCTGCAGCTCTGGGACACTTAGCAGATACGCAGTATTTT. The genes are TRBV12-3 or TRBV12-4 and TRBJ2-3; tentative D call: TRBD1 (6 bases). The CDR3 extends over 17 amino acids. V shed 4 bases and J shed 4 bases, with 21 bases lying between them.

This chain links TRBV7-2 with TRBJ1-5; D is unclear. The V end was cut by 3 bases, the J end by 8 bases, with 8 bases between. The CDR3 runs to 12 residues. Germline values: CDR1 SGHTA, CDR2 FQGNSA. CDR3 nucleotide sequence: TGTGCCAGCAGCTTTTATGGGAAGCCCCAGCATTTT. This sequence encodes CASSFYGKPQHF.

This clonotype showed up just a few times. The V gene is TRBV29-1, the J gene TRBJ1-1; D uncertain. V shed 7 bases and J shed 6 bases, with 15 bases lying between them. Germline CDR1 is SQVTM and CDR2 is ANQGSEA. The CDR3 is made up of 12 amino acids. The CDR3 reads CSALGVWAEAFF. CDR3 DNA sequence: TGCAGCGCCCTTGGGGTATGGGCTGAAGCTTTCTTT.

The V and J genes are TRBV7-9 and TRBJ2-3; 9 bases fit TRBD1. This CDR3 is 17 amino acids long. CDR1 is SEHNR and CDR2 is FQNEAQ in the germline V gene (reference sequence). Trimming took 5 bases from V and 4 from J; bases not matched to a gene: 13. CDR3 residues: CASSHAKQGAQSDTQYF. As DNA, the CDR3 is TGTGCCAGCAGCCATGCGAAACAGGGGGCGCAATCAGATACGCAGTATTTT.

This clonotype occurred a few times. V gene TRBV15 combines with J gene TRBJ1-4, with 7 bases fitting TRBD1. V shed 2 bases, J shed 8 bases, and the junction held 5 bases outside the gene matches. The CDR3 is 14 amino acids. Germline V gene lookup returns CDR1 LNHNV and CDR2 YYDKDF (reference sequence). This CDR3 reads CATSRPGTAEKLFF. The CDR3 DNA is TGTGCCACCAGCAGACCGGGGACAGCAGAAAAACTGTTTTTT.

V gene TRBV27 combines with J gene TRBJ1-6; a weak D match, TRBD1 (5 bases). This CDR3 is built from 14 residues. Trimming cost V 7 bases and J 9 bases, with 16 bases left between them. Germline values: CDR1 MNHEY, CDR2 SMNVEV (reference sequence). The CDR3 DNA is TGTGCCAGCACCTCAGGGTTGGTGGGTTCACCCCTCCACTTT. It is translated as CASTSGLVGSPLHF.

This rearrangement joins TRBV25-1 to TRBJ1-2, with 7 bases identical to TRBD1. CDR1 and CDR2 (germline): MGHDK, SYGVNS. J lost 12 bases, V lost 6 bases, and 16 bases had no gene match. The CDR3 extends over 14 amino acids. CDR3 amino acids: CASSVGTAPLADTF. The CDR3 DNA reads TGTGCCAGCAGCGTCGGGACAGCGCCTCTGGCCGACACCTTC.

The rearrangement links TRBV5-1 to TRBJ1-5, with D possibly TRBD1 on 5 matching bases. This CDR3 is built from 15 residues. The germline CDR1 and CDR2 sequences are SGHRS and YFSETQ. V was trimmed by 4 bases and J by 7 bases, leaving 18 bases between them. CDR3 sequence (DNA): TGCGCCAGCAGCCCGGAGGGGCAGCTGGGGCAGCCCCAGCATTTT. As protein: CASSPEGQLGQPQHF.

This clonotype was picked up a small number of times. The V and J genes are TRBV6-5 and TRBJ2-2; tentatively, D is TRBD2 (5 bases). Looked up from germline, CDR1 is MNHEY and CDR2 is SVGAGI. The CDR3 runs 16 residues. Trimming left V 0 bases short and J 4 bases short, with 12 bases between. The CDR3 bases are TGTGCCAGCAGTTACTCTCATCGGGGTAGCACCGGGGAGCTGTTTTTT. Encoded protein: CASSYSHRGSTGELFF.

The rearrangement uses TRBV6-2 or TRBV6-3 and TRBJ2-1; 10 nucleotides agree with TRBD2. The CDR3 spans 16 residues. With 4 bases clipped from V and 4 bases from J, the junction kept 7 bases outside the gene matches. Germline-derived CDR1 and CDR2 are MNHEY and SVGEGT. In DNA, the CDR3 is TGTGCCAGCAGTTTGGGAGGACTAGCGGTTTACAATGAGCAGTTCTTC. This sequence encodes CASSLGGLAVYNEQFF.

The chain has TRBV2 and TRBJ2-1; 7 bases line up with TRBD2. The CDR3 has 18 residues. The germline V gene has CDR1 SNHLY and CDR2 FYNNEI. With V trimmed by 11 bases and J by 3 bases, 22 bases remained unmatched. Written as DNA, the CDR3 is TGTGCCTTCAGTTCAAACCTAGGCGCTAGCGGATACTACAATGAGCAGTTCTTC. It codes for CAFSSNLGASGYYNEQFF.

The J gene is TRBJ2-7, the V gene TRBV12-3 or TRBV12-4; perhaps TRBD2 as D (5 bases). Between the trimmed V and J ends, which lost 6 bases and 2 bases, there was a span of 14 bases. This CDR3 region has 14 residues. CDR3 sequence: CASSRAVLPYEQYF. The CDR3 region has the DNA TGTGCCAGCAGCCGAGCGGTTTTGCCCTACGAGCAGTACTTC.

The genes are TRBV24-1 and TRBJ2-7; a weak D match, TRBD1 (6 bases). The V gene's germline CDR1 is KGHDR and CDR2 SFDVKD. Trimming left V 3 bases short and J 3 bases short, with 14 bases between. The CDR3 covers 15 residues. The CDR3 sequence is CATSDPRDRIYEQYF. The CDR3 DNA sequence: TGTGCCACCAGTGATCCACGCGACAGGATCTACGAGCAGTACTTC.

In its sample, this clonotype was seen a few times. The chain has TRBV6-5 and TRBJ2-5; 10 bases agree with TRBD2. V shed 2 bases and J 5 bases; nucleotides not matched to a gene: 8. The CDR3 is 16 residues long. The V gene's germline CDR1 is MNHEY and CDR2 SVGAGI. The CDR3 is CASSYERGGPWETQYF. The CDR3 DNA sequence: TGTGCCAGCAGTTACGAGCGGGGGGGCCCCTGGGAGACCCAGTACTTC.

The count of this clonotype is one. This chain joins TRBV5-1 and TRBJ2-1; D ambiguous. V lost 3 bases to trimming and J lost 8 bases, with 15 bases between them. The CDR3 extends over 14 amino acids. Per the germline V gene, CDR1 is SGHRS and CDR2 is YFSETQ. Here the CDR3 reads CASSSGSDAYEQFF. CDR3 nucleotide sequence: TGCGCCAGCAGCTCTGGATCGGATGCCTATGAGCAGTTCTTC. The full variable domain, its missing parts supplied by reference TRBV5-1 and TRBJ2-1, is KAGVTQTPRYLIKTRGQQVTLSCSPISGHRSVSWYQQTPGQGLQFLFEYFSETQRNKGNFPGRFSGRQFSNSRSEMNVSTLELGDSALYLCASSSGSDAYEQFFGPGTRLTVL.

This clonotype was observed a few times. The genes are TRBV7-9 and TRBJ2-3, with D uncertain. The CDR3 length is 13 residues. Germline-derived CDR1 and CDR2 are SEHNR and FQNEAQ (reference sequence). V was trimmed by 5 bases and J by 0 bases, leaving 6 bases between them. The chain's CDR3 is CASSMDSTDTQYF. The CDR3 DNA is TGTGCCAGCAGCATGGACAGCACAGATACGCAGTATTTT.

This clonotype was seen only a few times. The chain has TRBV16 and TRBJ2-7, with a weak D call TRBD1 (5 bases). V was pared by 4 bases and J by 3 bases, with 16 bases between. The CDR3 covers 15 residues. Per the germline V gene, CDR1 is KGHSY and CDR2 is FQNENV. CDR3 protein: CASSRPDTRDYEQYF. CDR3 DNA: TGTGCCAGCAGCCGACCTGATACCAGGGACTACGAGCAGTACTTC.

This chain connects TRBV9 to TRBJ2-2; 9 bases line up with TRBD2. Losses at the gene ends were 4 bases for V and 7 bases for J; bases not matched to a gene: 8. The CDR3 spans 15 residues. Germline V gene sequence: CDR1 SGDLS, CDR2 YYNGEE. The CDR3 DNA is TGTGCCAGCAGCCCCCTGCCAGCGGGAGGCGGGGAGCTGTTTTTT. The encoded protein is CASSPLPAGGGELFF.

The CDR3 DNA sequence: TGTGCCAGCAGCTTATCGGGACAGGGGAGGACTGAAGCTTTCTTT. The encoded protein is CASSLSGQGRTEAFF. The rearrangement uses TRBV7-9 and TRBJ1-1; 10 bases are shared with TRBD1. Germline assignment: CDR1 SEHNR and CDR2 FQNEAQ (reference sequence). This CDR3 is built from 15 residues. Unmatched junction bases numbered 5, after V lost 2 bases and J lost 5 bases.

The CDR3 DNA reads TGTGCCAGCAGTCGCCCCGGCAGGGTGGGTACTGAAGCTTTCTTT. Protein product: CASSRPGRVGTEAFF. The genes are TRBV27 and TRBJ1-1; D perhaps matches TRBD1 (5 bases). This CDR3 region has 15 residues. Per germline, CDR1 MNHEY and CDR2 SMNVEV (reference sequence). The ends were cut back, 5 bases at V and 5 bases at J, with 18 bases in the middle.

The chain recombines TRBV4-3 with TRBJ2-5; TRBD2 might be the D (6 bases). V dropped 1 base and J dropped 5 bases, with 14 bases sitting between them. CDR3 length equals 15 residues. The germline CDR1 and CDR2 sequences are LGHNA and YSLEER. CDR3 nucleotides: TGCGCCAGCAGCCAAGGGACTCACGGAGGGGAGACCCAGTACTTC. It yields the protein CASSQGTHGGETQYF.

This clonotype has a handful of counts. The chain joins TRBV5-1 to TRBJ2-1, with D possibly TRBD1 on 6 matching bases. This CDR3 spans 15 amino acids. The V end lost 1 base, the J end lost 6 bases, and 14 bases lay between the germline ends. CDR1 is SGHRS and CDR2 is YFSETQ in the germline V gene. The DNA for the CDR3 is TGCGCCAGCAGCTTGATACAGGGAACTGGCAATGAGCAGTTCTTC. As protein: CASSLIQGTGNEQFF.

The chain employs TRBV6-1 and TRBJ2-7, with 9 nucleotides matching TRBD1. Germline CDR1 MNHNS, CDR2 SASEGT. There are 14 residues in the CDR3. The V segment lost 7 bases and the J segment 9 bases; nucleotides outside the gene matches: 13. Written as DNA, the CDR3 is TGTGCCAGCACCCGGGACAGGGCCAGCTCAGGGCAGTACTTC. Translating it yields CASTRDRASSGQYF.

The chain couples TRBV29-1 to TRBJ2-5; perhaps TRBD2 as D (5 bases). V was shortened by 4 bases and J by 5 bases, with 11 bases between the two germline ends. Germline CDR1 reads SQVTM; CDR2 reads ANQGSEA. This CDR3 region has 12 residues. The CDR3 nucleotides read TGCAGCGTTGGTGCGAGGAGGGAGACCCAGTACTTC. Its translation is CSVGARRETQYF.

The J gene is TRBJ2-5, the V gene TRBV5-1, with TRBD2 matching over 9 bases. The ends lost 3 bases at V and 1 base at J; junction bases unmatched: 7. CDR3 size: 16 residues. Germline CDR1 and CDR2: SGHRS and YFSETQ. DNA for the CDR3: TGCGCCAGCAGCTCGAAGCGGGGGGCCACCCAAGAGACCCAGTACTTC. Its protein product is CASSSKRGATQETQYF.

About this clonotype itself: A much larger clone differs from this one at a single base, so this may be a read error. The chain combines TRBV12-3 or TRBV12-4 with TRBJ1-2; TRBD1 agrees at 8 bases. The CDR3 is made up of 12 amino acids. The V segment lost 6 bases and the J segment 4 bases; nucleotides outside the gene matches: 1. The CDR3 sequence is CASRTGAYGYTF. DNA of the CDR3: TGTGCCAGCAGGACAGGGGCCTATGGCTACACCTTC.